This T cell receptor (beta chain) originates from a study of T cells in women clearing cervical HPV infection (dated by TCRdb to the late 2010s). Regarding the complete study: Cases were about two dozen women with histologically confirmed HPV16-related CIN3 or worse, including a couple of invasive cancers. The controls were 25 or so women whose single incident HPV16 infection cleared within 12 months with no development of precancer or cancer. Blood from cases was collected at the visit at which the lesion was first identified, whereas blood from controls was collected once infection was no longer detected. For cases, a median interval of roughly 150 days, with an interquartile range of about 90 to 200 days, was observed between lesion detection and blood sampling. HLA typing was available for only a few women, so HLA type could not be excluded as a confounder. The exploratory proof-of-principle case-control study was nested within the Guanacaste HPV Natural History Study in Costa Rica and compared TCR repertoires across cervical HPV16 outcomes. Cases were matched to controls by age within five years and by the year the sample was collected. Cases had a median age of around 32 years and controls had a median age of around 40, with no significant differences in baseline characteristics. The parent cohort enrolled 9,800 or so women aged 18 or older in Guanacaste, Costa Rica, during about 1992 to 1995 and followed them for less than 8 years. Five blinded duplicates per group were added as quality controls, so that approximately 60 samples were obtained: some 50 participants and 10 replicates.

CDR1 and CDR2 (MNHEY, SVGEGT) derive from the germline V gene. Cut back by 5 bases and 6 bases, the V and J ends lie 10 bases apart. Inclusive of the bounding cysteine and phenylalanine, the CDR3 is 12 residues long. Part of the CDR3 DNA is given, 27 bases translated from base 1. Using the immunoSEQ assay, multiplex PCR amplified TCR beta CDR3 regions from an average of approximately 1,200 ng of genomic DNA per sample. The assay corrected primer bias using a complete synthetic TCR repertoire to establish an amplification baseline. The amplicons were sequenced on the Illumina platform. The paper's processing steps were these. Error correction of the sequences involved clustering with frequency ratios plus a modified nearest-neighbor algorithm, after which the sequences were analyzed in the immunoSEQ Analyzer using IMGT gene definitions. At each rarefaction depth, TCR richness and evenness were averaged over 20 rarefaction repeats, and samples with fewer sequences than the depth were excluded. Wilcoxon rank sum tests with FDR correction were used to compare relative abundances of V, D and J genes between the groups. Blinded duplicates gave an intraclass correlation of 95.6% for TCR richness and an average of 76.4% across about 65 gene segments. The table was pulled from immuneACCESS by TCRdb, which kept in-frame rearrangements only. Such tables lose some clones; where checked, under half of the loss comes from unresolved V genes, and the rest has no known cause. Clonal size and the V and J genes are those of that table, whereas D and trimming came from the DNA. The table held for this sample gives tens of thousands of clones. Around 5.4% of the sample is taken by the ten largest.

With respect to this clone: Its specific antigen is unknown. The read comes to an end 3 residues before the CDR3 does, leaving the germline J gene to fill in the end.

Findings and caveats that apply to the study as a whole: Lower TRBV6-7 relative abundance was observed in cases than in controls (around 0.1% versus 0.15%; Bonferroni P = 0.0008). Across sequencing depths, CIN3+ cases showed significantly higher TCR repertoire richness than controls, but evenness did not differ between the groups. Whether associations preceded infection or resulted from infection could not be shown with the cross-sectional design, and effector/memory subsets and HPV-specific T cells were not isolated. T-cell numbers per sample were unknown, so richness differences could reflect varying T-cell content rather than repertoire biology. Random forest classifiers combining richness and V gene abundances distinguished cases from controls with an estimated AUC of roughly 0.81.

Every participant had a single incident cervical HPV16 infection, and prevalent HPV16 infections were excluded. Cervical HPV DNA was detected by MY09/MY11 PCR, and genotyping was performed by dot-blot hybridization. Around 15 mL of heparinized blood was centrifuged, after which the buffy coat was aliquoted, frozen at -30 degrees C, and then stored at -80 degrees C. QIAGEN kits were used to extract genomic DNA from the buffy coat specimens. Sequencing used blood buffy coat. The TCR originated in a woman aged 18-70 years with a cervical HPV16 infection that either progressed to CIN3+ or cleared (not recorded which). This sequence uses TRBV6-2 or TRBV6-3 and TRBJ1-2, with the D gene call left open. The CDR3 protein: CASSTRGHGYTF. CDR3 bases read: TGTGCCAGCAGTACTCGCGGGCATGGC.